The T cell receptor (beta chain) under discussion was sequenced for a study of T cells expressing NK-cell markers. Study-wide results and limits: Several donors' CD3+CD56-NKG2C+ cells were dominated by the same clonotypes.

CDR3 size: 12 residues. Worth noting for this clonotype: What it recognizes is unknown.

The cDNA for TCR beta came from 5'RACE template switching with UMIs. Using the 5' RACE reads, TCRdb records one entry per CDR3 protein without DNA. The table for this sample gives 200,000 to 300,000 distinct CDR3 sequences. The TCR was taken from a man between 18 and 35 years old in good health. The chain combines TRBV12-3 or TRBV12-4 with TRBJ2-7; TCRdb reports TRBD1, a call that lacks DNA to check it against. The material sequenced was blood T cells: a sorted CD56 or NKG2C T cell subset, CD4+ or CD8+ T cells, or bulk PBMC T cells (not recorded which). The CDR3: CASSGADYEQYF.